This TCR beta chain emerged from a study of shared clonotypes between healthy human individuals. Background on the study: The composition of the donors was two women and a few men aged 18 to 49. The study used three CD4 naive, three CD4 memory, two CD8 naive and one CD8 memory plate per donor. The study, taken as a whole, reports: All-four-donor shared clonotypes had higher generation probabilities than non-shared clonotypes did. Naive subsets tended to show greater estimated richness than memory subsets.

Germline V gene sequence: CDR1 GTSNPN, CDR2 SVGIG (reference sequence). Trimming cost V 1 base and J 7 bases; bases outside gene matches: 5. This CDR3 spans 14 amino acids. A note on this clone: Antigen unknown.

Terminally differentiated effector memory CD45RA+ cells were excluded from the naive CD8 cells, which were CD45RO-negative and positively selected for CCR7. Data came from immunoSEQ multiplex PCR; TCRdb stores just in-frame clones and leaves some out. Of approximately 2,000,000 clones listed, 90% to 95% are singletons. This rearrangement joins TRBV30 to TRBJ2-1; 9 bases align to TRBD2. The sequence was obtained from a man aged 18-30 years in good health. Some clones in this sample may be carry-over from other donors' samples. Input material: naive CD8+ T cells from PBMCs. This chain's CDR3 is CAWSALAGPNEQFF. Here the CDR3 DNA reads TGTGCCTGGAGTGCGCTAGCGGGACCAAATGAGCAGTTCTTC. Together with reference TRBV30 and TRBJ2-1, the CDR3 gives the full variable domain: SQTIHQWPATLVQPVGSPLSLECTVEGTSNPNLYWYRQAAGRGLQLLFYSVGIGQISSEVPQNLSASRPQDRQFILSSKKLLLSDSGFYLCAWSALAGPNEQFFGPGTRLTVL.